This T cell receptor (beta chain) was obtained from a study of T cell clusters in autoimmune cytopenias. TRB rearrangements were amplified by touch-down multiplex PCR with mixed TRB-A/B primers. TCRdb reprocessed the multiplex PCR reads and keeps a single row for each CDR3 protein, giving no DNA. The ten most abundant clones cover under 15% of a sample with about 3,900 distinct CDR3 sequences. The CDR3 is made up of 16 amino acids. In germline, CDR1 is SGHDT, CDR2 YYEEEE. Some 38,000 genome equivalents of blood DNA were amplified for TRB. By frequency, this clonotype registers medium-sized. Sequencing was performed on peripheral blood. This TCR came from a human donor with an autoimmune cytopenia or autoimmune hepatitis (not recorded which). The chain couples TRBV5-6 to TRBJ1-5. This CDR3 is CASSLAIQDPKQPQHF.